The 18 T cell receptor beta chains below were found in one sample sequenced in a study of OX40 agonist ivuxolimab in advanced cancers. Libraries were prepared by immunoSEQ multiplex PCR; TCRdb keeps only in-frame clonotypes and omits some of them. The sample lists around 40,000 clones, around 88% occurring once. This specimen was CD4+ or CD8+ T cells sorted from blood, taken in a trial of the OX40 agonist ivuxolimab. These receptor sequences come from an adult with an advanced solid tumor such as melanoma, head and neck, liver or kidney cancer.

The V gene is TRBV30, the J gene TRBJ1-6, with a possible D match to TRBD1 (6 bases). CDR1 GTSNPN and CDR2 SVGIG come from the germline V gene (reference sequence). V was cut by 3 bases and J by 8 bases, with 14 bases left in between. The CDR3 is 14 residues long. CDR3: CAWSRNNRDSPLHF. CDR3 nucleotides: TGTGCCTGGAGCCGAAACAACAGGGATTCACCCCTCCACTTT.

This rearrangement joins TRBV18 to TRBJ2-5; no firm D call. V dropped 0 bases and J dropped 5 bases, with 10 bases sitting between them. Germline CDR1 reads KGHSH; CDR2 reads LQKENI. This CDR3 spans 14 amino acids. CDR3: CASSPPSGIETQYF. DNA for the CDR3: TGTGCCAGCTCACCACCGTCAGGAATCGAGACCCAGTACTTC.

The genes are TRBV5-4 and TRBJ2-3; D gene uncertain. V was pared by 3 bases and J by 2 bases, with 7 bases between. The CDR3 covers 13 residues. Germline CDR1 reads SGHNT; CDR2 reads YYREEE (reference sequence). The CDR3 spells CASSSKLTDTQYF. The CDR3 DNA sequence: TGTGCCAGCAGCTCGAAGCTCACAGATACGCAGTATTTT.

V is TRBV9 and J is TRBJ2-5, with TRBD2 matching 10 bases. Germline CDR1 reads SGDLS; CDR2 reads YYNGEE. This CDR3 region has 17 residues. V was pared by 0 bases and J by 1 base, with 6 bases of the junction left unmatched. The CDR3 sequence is CASSVGASGGLQETQYF. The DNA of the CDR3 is TGTGCCAGCAGCGTAGGTGCTAGCGGGGGCCTCCAAGAGACCCAGTACTTC.

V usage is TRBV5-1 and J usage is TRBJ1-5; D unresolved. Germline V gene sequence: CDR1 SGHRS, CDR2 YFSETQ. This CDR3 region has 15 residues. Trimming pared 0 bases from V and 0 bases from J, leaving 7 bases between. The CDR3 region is CASSLDSNSNQPQHF. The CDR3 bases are TGCGCCAGCAGCTTGGACAGTAATAGCAATCAGCCCCAGCATTTT.

The CDR3 spells CASSQLKSGGYQETQYF. CDR3 bases: TGTGCCAGCAGCCAACTAAAGTCAGGGGGGTACCAAGAGACCCAGTACTTC. The V gene is TRBV14, the J gene TRBJ2-5; a weak D match, TRBD1 (7 bases). This CDR3 is 17 amino acids long. Trimming removed 2 bases from V and 0 bases from J, with 16 bases in between. Germline CDR1 SGHDN, CDR2 FVKESK.

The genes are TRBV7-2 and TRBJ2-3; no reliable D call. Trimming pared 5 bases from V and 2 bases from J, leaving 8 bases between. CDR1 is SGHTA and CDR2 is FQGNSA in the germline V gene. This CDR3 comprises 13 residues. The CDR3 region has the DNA TGTGCCAGCAGCAGACTTTACACAGATACGCAGTATTTT. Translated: CASSRLYTDTQYF.

The CDR3 sequence is CASSPDEDTQYF. As DNA, the CDR3 is TGTGCCAGCTCACCTGATGAGGATACGCAGTATTTT. The chain uses TRBV18 and TRBJ2-3; D gene unclear. This CDR3 has 12 amino acids. CDR1 and CDR2 from the germline V gene are KGHSH and LQKENI. Deletions cut 3 bases from V and 6 bases from J, with 7 bases between.

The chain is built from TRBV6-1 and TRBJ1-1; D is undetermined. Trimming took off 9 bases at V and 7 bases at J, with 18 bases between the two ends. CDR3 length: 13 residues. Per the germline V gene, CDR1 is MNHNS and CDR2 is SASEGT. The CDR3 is CASSDPYGDEAFF. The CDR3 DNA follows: TGTGCCAGTTCGGACCCATACGGGGATGAAGCTTTCTTT.

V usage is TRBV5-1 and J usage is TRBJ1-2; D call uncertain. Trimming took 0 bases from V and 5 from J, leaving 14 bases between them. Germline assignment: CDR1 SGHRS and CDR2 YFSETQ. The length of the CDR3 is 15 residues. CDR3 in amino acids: CASSLARLGWYGYTF. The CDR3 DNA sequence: TGCGCCAGCAGCTTGGCGCGACTGGGTTGGTATGGCTACACCTTC.

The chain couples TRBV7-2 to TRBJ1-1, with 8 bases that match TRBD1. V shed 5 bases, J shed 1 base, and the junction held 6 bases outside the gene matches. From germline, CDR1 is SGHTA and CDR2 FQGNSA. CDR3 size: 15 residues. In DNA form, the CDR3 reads TGTGCCAGCAGCCCCACAGGGGGGGAGAACACTGAAGCTTTCTTT. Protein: CASSPTGGENTEAFF.

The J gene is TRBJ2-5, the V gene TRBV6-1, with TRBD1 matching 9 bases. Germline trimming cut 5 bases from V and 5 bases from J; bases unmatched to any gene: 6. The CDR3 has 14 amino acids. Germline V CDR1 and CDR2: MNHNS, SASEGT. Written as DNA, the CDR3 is TGTGCCAGCAGTAAACAGGGGGCGCGGGAGACCCAGTACTTC. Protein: CASSKQGARETQYF.

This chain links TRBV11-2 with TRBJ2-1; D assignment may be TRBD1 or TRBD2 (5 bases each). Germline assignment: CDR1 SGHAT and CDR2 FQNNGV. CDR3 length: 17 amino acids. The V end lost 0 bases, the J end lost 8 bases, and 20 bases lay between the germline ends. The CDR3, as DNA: TGTGCCAGCAGCTTAGAAGCCGGGGCGAGGGGTAGCGATGAGCAGTTCTTC. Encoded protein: CASSLEAGARGSDEQFF.

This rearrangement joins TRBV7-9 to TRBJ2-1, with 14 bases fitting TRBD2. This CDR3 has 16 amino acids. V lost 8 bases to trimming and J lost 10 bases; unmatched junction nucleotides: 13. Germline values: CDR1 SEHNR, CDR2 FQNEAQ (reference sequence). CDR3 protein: CASHRGGLAGVGEQFF. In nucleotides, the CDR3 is TGTGCCAGCCACCGCGGGGGACTAGCGGGAGTAGGGGAGCAGTTCTTC.

CDR3 nucleotide sequence: TGTGCCAGCAGCCAAACTAGCGGGTTAAGCTACGAGCAGTACTTC. Translated, it gives CASSQTSGLSYEQYF. V and J are TRBV27 and TRBJ2-7, with TRBD2 matching over 9 bases. J was trimmed by 3 bases and V by 6 bases; bases with no gene match: 9. The CDR3 runs to 15 residues. In germline, CDR1 is MNHEY, CDR2 SMNVEV (reference sequence).

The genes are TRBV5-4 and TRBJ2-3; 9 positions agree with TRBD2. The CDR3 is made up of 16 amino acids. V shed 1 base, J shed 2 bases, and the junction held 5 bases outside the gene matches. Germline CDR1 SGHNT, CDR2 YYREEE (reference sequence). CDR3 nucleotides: TGTGCCAGCAGCTTGCGGCTAGCGGGAACCACAGATACGCAGTATTTT. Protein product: CASSLRLAGTTDTQYF.

CDR3 DNA: TGTGCCAGCAGTTTAAACCCCACATACGGGACAGATACGCAGTATTTT. It codes for CASSLNPTYGTDTQYF. The chain recombines TRBV9 with TRBJ2-3; D ambiguous. The V gene lost 5 bases and the J gene lost 3 bases, with 19 bases spanning the gap. CDR3 size: 16 residues. The germline V gene has CDR1 SGDLS and CDR2 YYNGEE. Full variable domain (missing parts from reference TRBV9 and TRBJ2-3): DSGVTQTPKHLITATGQRVTLRCSPRSGDLSVYWYQQSLDQGLQFLIQYYNGEERAKGNILERFSAQQFPDLHSELNLSSLELGDSALYFCASSLNPTYGTDTQYFGPGTRLTVL.

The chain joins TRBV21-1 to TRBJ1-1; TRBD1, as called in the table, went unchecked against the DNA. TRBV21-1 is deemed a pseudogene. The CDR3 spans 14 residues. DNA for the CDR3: TGTGCCAGCATTCGAGGACAGGGAGGGGCTGAAGCTTTCTTT. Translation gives CASIRGQGGAEAFF.